This TCR beta chain was profiled in a study of cytomegalovirus exposure and HLA in healthy donors. Libraries were prepared by immunoSEQ multiplex PCR; TCRdb keeps only in-frame clonotypes and omits some of them. The repertoire includes 100,000 to 150,000 clones, nearly 90% of them detected once, and 0.95% to 1.3% sits in the top ten. The CDR3 length is 13 residues. V lost 1 base and J lost 6, with 6 bases in between. Germline CDR1 reads LGHNA; CDR2 reads YSLEER. On this clone: Its target is not known.

Study results and limitations: The authors enumerated over 150 TCR beta chains as linked to cytomegalovirus. Accounts indicate the classifier identified cytomegalovirus status with strong specificity and sensitivity.

The clonotype was recovered from a woman aged 18-30 years in good health and CMV-seronegative. The sequencing input was PBMCs. This rearrangement joins TRBV4-3 to TRBJ2-2; D gene uncertain. The CDR3 loop is CASSQGWPGELFF. In DNA form, the CDR3 reads TGCGCCAGCAGCCAAGGATGGCCCGGGGAGCTGTTTTTT.